This T cell receptor beta chain was captured by sequencing in a study of neurological immune-mediated disorders. Findings of the study overall: The greatest degree of TCR clonal expansion was observed in HTLV-1-associated myelopathy, with the lowest in multiple sclerosis, below that of healthy controls. No CDR3 amino acid sequences recurred among expanded clones across subjects, suggesting private repertoires in all groups.

This clonotype appeared many times. Its cognate antigen is unknown. Preparation of the unsorted libraries drew on 2 million PBMCs stored at -80 C. Synthesis of cDNA was carried out by template-switch 5'RACE. The reaction used 10-nucleotide random UMIs. One entry per CDR3 protein, called by TCRdb with MiXCR from the 5' RACE reads. This table holds under 85,000 distinct CDR3 sequences, about a tenth found once. The sequenced sample consisted of PBMCs. This receptor was taken from a man between 35 and 55 years old in good health.

The CDR3 protein is CASSLQSTRETQYF. The CDR3 DNA is TGTGCCAGCAGTTTACAAAGTACCAGAGAGACCCAGTACTTC. The chain carries TRBV12-3 or TRBV12-4 and TRBJ2-5; no clear D. The CDR3 contains 14 residues. V was trimmed by 2 bases and J by 4 bases, leaving 11 bases between them.